The 10 T cell receptor beta chains below come from one sample, sequenced in a study of CD4 T cells in relation to SARS-CoV-2 and coronaviruses. Sequencing was performed with immunoSEQ multiplex PCR; in TCRdb, only in-frame clones are kept and a portion is missing. The profile shows 55,000 to 75,000 clones, 75% to 90% of them singletons. Unexposed donor CD4+ T cells date from 2011-2018, before the COVID-19 pandemic. Specimen: memory CD4+ T cells from PBMCs. These receptors originate from a human donor in good health.

The chain carries TRBV7-3 and TRBJ2-2, with 7 bases that match TRBD2. This CDR3 is 16 amino acids long. CDR1 and CDR2 from the germline V gene are SGHTA and FQGTGA. With 3 bases clipped from V and 3 bases from J, the junction kept 7 bases outside the gene matches. The CDR3 DNA follows: TGTGCCAGCAGCTTGTTAGCGGGCGGGGACACCGGGGAGCTGTTTTTT. It yields the protein CASSLLAGGDTGELFF.

This clone has just one count. CDR3 protein: CASSHEGREMNTGELFF. CDR3 nucleotides: TGTGCCAGCAGCCACGAGGGGCGGGAGATGAACACCGGGGAGCTGTTTTTT. This rearrangement joins TRBV4-2 to TRBJ2-2; TRBD2 matches 7 bases. The CDR3 is 17 amino acids. Looked up from germline, CDR1 is LGHNA and CDR2 is YNFKEQ. V lost 3 bases, J lost 1 base, and 8 bases stayed unmatched.

V and J are TRBV4-1 and TRBJ1-6, with D tentatively TRBD1 (5 bases). V was shortened by 4 bases and J by 7 bases, with 11 bases between the two germline ends. CDR3 length equals 14 residues. Germline V gene sequence: CDR1 MGHRA, CDR2 YSYEKL. The DNA of the CDR3 is TGCGCCAGCAGCCCGACCCGGGGGAATTCACCCCTCCACTTT. Protein: CASSPTRGNSPLHF.

This clone came up a few times. The chain carries TRBV7-3 and TRBJ1-2; no clear D gene. Germline lookup yields CDR1 SGHTA and CDR2 FQGTGA. This CDR3 has 13 residues. The V gene lost 5 bases and the J gene lost 5 bases, with 12 bases spanning the gap. CDR3 amino acids: CASSPYPSYGYTF. CDR3 DNA sequence: TGTGCCAGCAGCCCCTACCCATCATATGGCTACACCTTC.

The V and J genes are TRBV28 and TRBJ2-3, with 7 bases aligning to TRBD2. The CDR3 sequence is 15 residues long. Germline loops: CDR1 MDHEN, CDR2 SYDVKM. V shed 3 bases and J 5 bases; nucleotides not matched to a gene: 8. The DNA of the CDR3 is TGTGCCAGCAGTTTTAGTGGGGAGGGAATAGATACGCAGTATTTT. It codes for CASSFSGEGIDTQYF.

V usage is TRBV7-9 and J usage is TRBJ1-1; possibly TRBD1 for D (6 bases). V lost 5 bases to trimming and J lost 3 bases, with 22 bases between them. This CDR3 region has 17 residues. The germline V gene encodes CDR1 SEHNR and CDR2 FQNEAQ (reference sequence). CDR3 loop: CASSPRTATPWDTEAFF. The DNA for the CDR3 is TGTGCCAGCAGCCCCAGGACAGCTACCCCTTGGGACACTGAAGCTTTCTTT.

The chain joins TRBV5-4 to TRBJ1-1; D is possibly TRBD1 (6 bases). V lost 0 bases, J lost 10 bases, and 22 bases lay in between. Germline assignment: CDR1 SGHNT and CDR2 YYREEE (reference sequence). The CDR3 spans 16 residues. In DNA form, the CDR3 reads TGTGCCAGCAGCTTGGGAGGGGGAGGAGGGCAGCAGGTAGCTTTCTTT. This codes for CASSLGGGGGQQVAFF.

This chain joins TRBV5-1 and TRBJ2-3; D might be TRBD2 (6 bases). This CDR3 is built from 16 residues. Germline V gene data show CDR1 as SGHRS and CDR2 as YFSETQ. Trimming left V 4 bases short and J 0 bases short, with 15 bases between. CDR3 nucleotides: TGCGCCAGCAGCCACATGAGCGGGTCTAGCACAGATACGCAGTATTTT. Protein: CASSHMSGSSTDTQYF.

Of note for this clone: At one end the junction does not follow the germline gene, possibly because of a read error. V usage is TRBV12-3 or TRBV12-4 and J usage is TRBJ2-7; 9 bases fit TRBD1. CDR3 size: 12 residues. In DNA, the CDR3 is TGTGCCAGCAGGGGGTCTCGGGACAGGGTGAACTTC. Residues: CASRGSRDRVNF.

This clone showed up just once. This chain connects TRBV2 to TRBJ2-5, with D perhaps given as TRBD1 or TRBD2 (5 bases each). The germline V gene encodes CDR1 SNHLY and CDR2 FYNNEI. The CDR3 loop spans 14 amino acids. Trimming removed 6 bases from V and 5 bases from J, with 16 bases in between. The CDR3 DNA follows: TGTGCCAGCAGGGCACGGGACCGCCGGGAGACCCAGTACTTC. It codes for CASRARDRRETQYF.